This entry concerns a single T cell receptor (beta chain). The data were taken from a study of T cells after yellow fever vaccination. Overall study: Fractions of low cell number were prepared using SMART-Seq v4 Ultra Low Input.

5'RACE template switching added a universal primer site and UMIs to TCR cDNA. Using its own MiXCR run on the 5' RACE reads, TCRdb lists one record per CDR3 protein. The repertoire includes around 53,000 distinct CDR3 sequences, around 7% of them detected once, and approximately 24% sits in the top ten. Study conclusions and caveats: Among all clonotypes, a small share was observed in both CD4 and CD8 compartments.

The V end lost 4 bases, the J end lost 3 bases, and 19 bases lay between the germline ends. Germline V gene data show CDR1 as SGHRS and CDR2 as YFSETQ. The CDR3 is 16 amino acids. The receptor was derived from a man aged 18 to 29 who received the YFV17D yellow fever vaccine. The sample consisted of CD8+ T cells not binding an NS4B(214-222) dextramer, sorted from PBMCs, taken about 41 days after the first yellow fever vaccination. V is TRBV5-1 and J is TRBJ1-1; D is possibly TRBD1 (5 bases). The CDR3 nucleotides are TGCGCCAGCAGCCCCGGGTGGGGGGAGACCCACACTGAAGCTTTCTTT. Its protein product is CASSPGWGETHTEAFF.